The subject of this entry is one TCR beta chain. This CDR3 comprises 14 residues. Losses at the gene ends were 8 bases for V and 6 bases for J; bases not matched to a gene: 11. Germline assignment: CDR1 SQVTM and CDR2 ANQGSEA. This specimen comes from a study of a mutant IDH1 vaccine in newly diagnosed glioma. Sequencing was performed with immunoSEQ multiplex PCR; in TCRdb, only in-frame clones are kept and a portion is missing. The table records around 99,000 clones, 80% of them present only once. This sample's time point: baseline, week 1 (first vaccination visit). Specified treatment: pre-vaccination baseline after standard-of-care therapy.

The sample was PBMCs, taken from a glioma patient treated with radiotherapy, temozolomide or both. This clonotype was sampled from a man aged 40-55 years with glioma. The rearrangement joins TRBV29-1 to TRBJ2-2; 8 bases map to TRBD2. The DNA for the CDR3 is TGCAGCAACACGGGAGGGCCGGTCGCCGGGGAGCTGTTTTTT. Translating it yields CSNTGGPVAGELFF.